These 26 T cell receptor beta chains came from one sample sequenced in a study of T-cell reconstitution after alpha-beta-depleted transplantation in children. Preparing the TCRbeta library involved the use of unique molecular identifiers. TCRdb used MiXCR to reprocess the PCR reads, holding one entry per CDR3 protein. The sample lists about 540,000 distinct CDR3 sequences; 15% to 20% were seen once. The starting material was PBMCs from the stem cell graft donor, obtained from the stem cell graft. These receptors came from a human donor who donated a stem cell graft to a child with acute lymphoblastic leukemia.

There are a few counts of this clonotype. The V gene is TRBV7-9, the J gene TRBJ1-2, with a possible D match to TRBD1 (6 bases). The germline V gene has CDR1 SEHNR and CDR2 FQNEAQ (reference sequence). The V end lost 5 bases, the J end lost 5 bases, and 15 bases lay between the germline ends. The CDR3 has 14 residues. CDR3 sequence reads: CASSRTGRWYGYTF. CDR3 coding DNA: TGTGCCAGCAGCAGAACAGGGCGGTGGTATGGCTACACCTTC. Full variable domain (rest looked up from reference TRBV7-9 and TRBJ1-2): DTGVSQNPRHKITKRGQNVTFRCDPISEHNRLYWYRQTLGQGPEFLTYFQNEAQLEKSRLLSDRFSAERPKGSFSTLEIQRTEQGDSAMYLCASSRTGRWYGYTFGSGTRLTVV.

This sequence joins TRBV9 and TRBJ1-1, with a possible D match to TRBD1 (5 bases). Trimming cost V 3 bases and J 1 base, with 19 bases left between them. The CDR3 totals 17 residues. Germline V gene lookup returns CDR1 SGDLS and CDR2 YYNGEE. In DNA form, the CDR3 reads TGTGCCAGCAGCGCAAAGTGGGACGTCCCCCAGAACACTGAAGCTTTCTTT. It codes for CASSAKWDVPQNTEAFF.

The chain links TRBV3-1 to TRBJ2-1, with 7 bases identical to TRBD2. Germline CDR1 and CDR2: LGHDT and YNNKEL (reference sequence). The CDR3 consists of 15 residues. Unmatched junction bases numbered 5, after V lost 4 bases and J lost 2 bases. This CDR3 is CASSRQRGAYNEQFF. The CDR3 nucleotides read TGTGCCAGCAGCCGGCAGCGGGGCGCCTACAATGAGCAGTTCTTC.

The chain has TRBV7-9 and TRBJ1-2, with unresolved D. V was cut by 1 base and J by 0 bases, with 9 bases left in between. The CDR3 extends over 15 amino acids. Germline lookup yields CDR1 SEHNR and CDR2 FQNEAQ (reference sequence). CDR3: CASSLEGATNYGYTF. CDR3 sequence (DNA): TGTGCCAGCAGCTTAGAAGGCGCAACTAACTATGGCTACACCTTC.

The sample holds a few counts of this clonotype. The V and J genes are TRBV9 and TRBJ1-2; no reliable D call. Germline V gene sequence: CDR1 SGDLS, CDR2 YYNGEE. Trimming removed 0 bases at V and 2 bases at J, with 2 bases between. This CDR3 has 12 residues. The CDR3 reads CASSVANYGYTF. DNA of the CDR3: TGTGCCAGCAGCGTAGCCAACTATGGCTACACCTTC.

The V and J genes are TRBV12-3 or TRBV12-4 and TRBJ1-4; no clear D. The length of the CDR3 is 14 residues. V was pared by 6 bases and J by 5 bases, with 13 bases between. Here the CDR3 reads CASSSRDGNEKLFF. The CDR3 bases are TGTGCCAGCAGCTCTCGTGACGGGAATGAAAAACTGTTTTTT.

This clonotype was counted a few times. The junction and the germline gene differ at one end; a read error may be behind it. The chain links TRBV20-1 to TRBJ1-1, with D possibly matching TRBD1 (6 bases). CDR1 is DFQATT, CDR2 SNEGSKA, per germline (reference sequence). This CDR3 region has 8 residues. CDR3 residues: CSSPEGGF. CDR3 sequence (DNA): TGCAGTTCTCCTGAGGGGGGGTTT.

This clonotype was seen only a few times. The V gene is TRBV11-2, the J gene TRBJ2-1; TRBD2 might be the D (5 bases). From germline, CDR1 is SGHAT and CDR2 FQNNGV. This CDR3 has 13 amino acids. V lost 1 base and J 9 bases, leaving 10 bases between the germline ends. This CDR3 is CASSLVKRREQFF. CDR3 bases: TGTGCCAGCAGCTTAGTAAAGCGGCGTGAGCAGTTCTTC.

This chain links TRBV29-1 with TRBJ2-7; 13 nucleotides match TRBD2. J was trimmed by 5 bases and V by 5 bases; bases with no gene match: 6. Germline V lookup: CDR1 SQVTM, CDR2 ANQGSEA. The CDR3 length is 14 residues. In nucleotides, the CDR3 is TGCAGCGTTCTACGACTAGCGGGAGGACACGAGCAGTACTTC. It codes for CSVLRLAGGHEQYF.

The V and J genes are TRBV4-1 and TRBJ1-1, with D perhaps matching TRBD1 (6 bases). CDR1 is MGHRA, CDR2 YSYEKL, per germline. The CDR3 is 15 amino acids. V shed 0 bases and J shed 6 bases, with 14 bases lying between them. For the CDR3, the DNA is TGCGCCAGCAGCCAAGAGTCCAGGGGAGTTCCTGAAGCTTTCTTT. It yields the protein CASSQESRGVPEAFF.

The rearrangement links TRBV9 to TRBJ2-1, with TRBD2 identical over 7 bases. Germline V CDR1 and CDR2: SGDLS, YYNGEE. V dropped 2 bases and J dropped 2; count of bases not matched to a gene: 4. The CDR3 runs 15 residues. The CDR3 reads CASSVWDYAYNEQFF. The CDR3 DNA sequence: TGTGCCAGCAGCGTGTGGGACTATGCCTACAATGAGCAGTTCTTC.

With regard to this clonotype: A much larger clone lies one base from this, so it may be a read error. This chain uses TRBV19 with TRBJ1-1; D gene unclear. The CDR3 loop spans 13 amino acids. V was clipped by 3 bases and J by 0 bases, with 5 bases between them. The V gene's germline CDR1 is LNHDA and CDR2 SQIVND (reference sequence). The CDR3 is CASSISVNTEAFF. The CDR3, as DNA: TGTGCCAGTAGTATCTCGGTGAACACTGAAGCTTTCTTT.

This chain connects TRBV4-1 to TRBJ2-5; D remains unclear. V lost 1 base and J 4 bases, leaving 10 bases between the germline ends. The CDR3 is 14 amino acids. The germline CDR1 and CDR2 sequences are MGHRA and YSYEKL. Here the CDR3 DNA reads TGCGCCAGCAGCCAAGCCTGGGAAGGAGAGACCCAGTACTTC. Translated, it gives CASSQAWEGETQYF.

Only a few counts were recorded for this clonotype. The V call is TRBV27, the J call TRBJ2-5; D may correspond to TRBD1 or TRBD2 (6 bases each). Germline assignment: CDR1 MNHEY and CDR2 SMNVEV (reference sequence). The CDR3 consists of 15 residues. V lost 6 bases and J lost 2, with 16 bases in between. CDR3 DNA: TGTGCCAGCAGGCAGGGGCTAGCGTCACAAGAGACCCAGTACTTC. Translating gives CASRQGLASQETQYF.

This chain joins TRBV7-9 and TRBJ2-3; D possibly matches TRBD1 or TRBD2 (5 bases each). Looked up from germline, CDR1 is SEHNR and CDR2 is FQNEAQ (reference sequence). V was pared by 3 bases and J by 2 bases, with 12 bases between. CDR3 size: 15 residues. CDR3 nucleotides: TGTGCCAGCAGCTTCCGGGACGCATTCACAGATACGCAGTATTTT. It encodes CASSFRDAFTDTQYF.

This clonotype was observed a handful of times. In nucleotides, the CDR3 is TGCGCCAGCAGCCTCCTGGGTGGGACAGATGAGTTCTTC. Residues: CASSLLGGTDEFF. The chain links TRBV5-1 to TRBJ2-1; 7 bases agree with TRBD1. The CDR3 totals 13 residues. Looked up from germline, CDR1 is SGHRS and CDR2 is YFSETQ. V was clipped by 4 bases and J by 14 bases; unmatched bases: 12. Supplemented by reference TRBV5-1 and TRBJ2-1, the full variable domain reads KAGVTQTPRYLIKTRGQQVTLSCSPISGHRSVSWYQQTPGQGLQFLFEYFSETQRNKGNFPGRFSGRQFSNSRSEMNVSTLELGDSALYLCASSLLGGTDEFFGPGTRLTVL.

This clonotype was recorded a few times. The chain combines TRBV15 with TRBJ2-2; no reliable D call. V dropped 5 bases and J dropped 5 bases, with 18 bases sitting between them. The germline V gene has CDR1 LNHNV and CDR2 YYDKDF (reference sequence). The CDR3 spans 16 residues. The CDR3 reads CATSVRLHPGTGELFF. DNA of the CDR3: TGTGCCACCAGCGTGAGGCTCCATCCCGGTACCGGGGAGCTGTTTTTT.

This clonotype appeared a few times. The chain links TRBV29-1 to TRBJ2-6; D is ambiguous. Trimming left V 3 bases short and J 0 bases short, with 9 bases between. There are 15 residues in the CDR3. In germline, CDR1 is SQVTM, CDR2 ANQGSEA. CDR3 nucleotide sequence: TGCAGCGTTGATGACGGATTCTCTGGGGCCAACGTCCTGACTTTC. Protein: CSVDDGFSGANVLTF.

This clonotype was observed a few times. This rearrangement joins TRBV12-3 or TRBV12-4 to TRBJ1-5; 11 positions match TRBD1. Trimming removed 3 bases from V and 1 base from J; junction bases left unmatched: 5. There are 17 residues in the CDR3. The CDR3 DNA sequence: TGTGCCAGCAGTTTCAGGACAGGGGGCTGGAGCAATCAGCCCCAGCATTTT. Translating it yields CASSFRTGGWSNQPQHF.

The J gene is TRBJ1-1, the V gene TRBV12-3 or TRBV12-4; D is perhaps TRBD1 (5 bases). Trimming left V 5 bases short and J 6 bases short, with 13 bases between. The CDR3 has 13 amino acids. The CDR3 nucleotides are TGTGCCAGCAGTGGGACTTTTAGGTCTGAAGCTTTCTTT. Protein sequence: CASSGTFRSEAFF.

This clonotype was seen just once. The chain uses TRBV5-4 and TRBJ2-2; 10 nucleotides line up with TRBD1. Germline CDR1 SGHNT, CDR2 YYREEE (reference sequence). V gave up 3 bases and J gave up 2 bases; unmatched junction bases: 7. There are 17 residues in the CDR3. CDR3 DNA sequence: TGTGCCAGCAGCTGGGGGGACAGGGGTTTTAACACCGGGGAGCTGTTTTTT. Protein sequence: CASSWGDRGFNTGELFF.

The V and J genes are TRBV3-1 and TRBJ2-4; a weak D match, TRBD2 (5 bases). Germline loops: CDR1 LGHDT, CDR2 YNNKEL (reference sequence). V was cut by 0 bases and J by 7 bases, with 19 bases left in between. The CDR3 is 17 residues long. This chain's CDR3 is CASSQELVGVPGNIQYF. The CDR3, as DNA: TGTGCCAGCAGCCAAGAACTAGTTGGGGTGCCTGGTAACATTCAGTACTTC.

Regarding this clonotype: Germline is not matched at one junction end, which may reflect a read error. This sequence joins TRBV5-5 and TRBJ2-3, with D possibly TRBD2 on 8 matching bases. This CDR3 comprises 15 residues. Germline CDR1 SGHKS, CDR2 YYEKEE (reference sequence). Here the CDR3 reads CASSLAGGGTDTQNF. The DNA of the CDR3 is TGTGCCAGCAGCTTGGCGGGAGGGGGGACAGATACGCAGAATTTT.

The chain employs TRBV11-2 and TRBJ1-2, with TRBD1 identical over 7 bases. The CDR3 totals 16 residues. The ends lost 5 bases at V and 4 bases at J; junction bases unmatched: 13. From germline, CDR1 is SGHAT and CDR2 FQNNGV. DNA for the CDR3: TGTGCCAGCAGCCCCTCCCCTAAAGGGACAGTCTATGGCTACACCTTC. This gives the protein CASSPSPKGTVYGYTF.

This clonotype was seen a few times. The rearrangement links TRBV12-3 or TRBV12-4 to TRBJ2-7, with D possibly being TRBD1 or TRBD2 (5 bases each). The CDR3 covers 15 residues. V was trimmed by 3 bases and J by 0 bases, leaving 12 bases between them. The CDR3 spells CASSFPGQSSYEQYF. In DNA form, the CDR3 reads TGTGCCAGCAGTTTCCCGGGGCAAAGCTCCTACGAGCAGTACTTC.

This clonotype was observed a handful of times. The chain joins TRBV5-1 to TRBJ2-2, with 10 bases aligning to TRBD2. Unmatched junction bases numbered 4, after V lost 4 bases and J lost 4 bases. Looked up from germline, CDR1 is SGHRS and CDR2 is YFSETQ. The CDR3 runs 15 residues. CDR3 in DNA: TGCGCCAGCAGCCGGACTAGCGGAGGCACCGGGGAGCTGTTTTTT. This translates into CASSRTSGGTGELFF.